This TCR beta chain comes out of a study of T cells after yellow fever vaccination. Study information: Each low-cell-number fraction was prepared by means of SMART-Seq v4 Ultra Low Input.

V lost 6 bases to trimming and J lost 4 bases; unmatched junction nucleotides: 21. Germline V gives CDR1 SQVTM, CDR2 ANQGSEA. The CDR3 sequence is 17 residues long. This clonotype was seen at least ten times. They built TCR cDNA with 5'RACE template switching, a step that put in a universal primer site and UMIs. MiXCR was run by TCRdb on the 5' RACE reads, yielding one entry per CDR3 protein. The data hold 310,000 or so distinct CDR3 sequences, with roughly 6.8% observed a single time. The rearrangement uses TRBV29-1 and TRBJ2-7; TRBD1 matches at 7 bases. Sequenced material: PBMCs, taken approximately 40 days after the first yellow fever vaccination. This clonotype was sampled from a young man who received the YFV17D yellow fever vaccine. The CDR3 loop reads CSVATTGFSPNLYEQYF. DNA of the CDR3: TGCAGCGTGGCTACGACAGGGTTCTCGCCTAACCTGTACGAGCAGTACTTC.